These 11 T cell receptor beta chains came from one sample sequenced in a study of CD8 T cells in ankylosing spondylitis. One entry per CDR3 protein, called by TCRdb with MiXCR from the 5' RACE reads. The sample lists roughly 180,000 distinct CDR3 sequences; around a tenth were seen once. Sequencing was carried out using blood, either unsorted or a sorted T cell fraction (not recorded which). All receptors derive from a male donor with ankylosing spondylitis or in good health (not recorded which).

This clonotype was seen ten or more times. This chain uses TRBV12-3 or TRBV12-4 with TRBJ2-1; D call uncertain. V was pared by 6 bases and J by 7 bases, with 16 bases between. This CDR3 region has 14 residues. The CDR3 coding sequence is TGTGCCAGCAGGGCCCGCAGTTTTGTGAATGAGCAGTTCTTC. Protein sequence: CASRARSFVNEQFF.

This clonotype appeared a few times. The rearrangement links TRBV5-5 to TRBJ2-3; D perhaps matches TRBD1 (6 bases). The CDR3 loop spans 15 amino acids. Trimming left V 2 bases short and J 4 bases short, with 14 bases between. CDR1 is SGHKS and CDR2 is YYEKEE in the germline V gene (reference sequence). The CDR3, as DNA: TGTGCCAGCAGCTTACCCAGGGGAATCGCAGATACGCAGTATTTT. Translation gives CASSLPRGIADTQYF.

The V and J genes are TRBV11-3 and TRBJ1-1, with D hard to call. The germline V and J ends were trimmed by 6 bases and 1 base, with 12 bases remaining between them. The CDR3 covers 14 residues. The V gene's germline CDR1 is SGHNT and CDR2 YENEEA. This CDR3 reads CASSSGMANTEAFF. In nucleotides, the CDR3 is TGTGCCAGCAGTTCCGGGATGGCGAACACTGAAGCTTTCTTT.

This clonotype was recorded a few times. This chain joins TRBV12-3 or TRBV12-4 and TRBJ2-2; the match to TRBD2 covers 11 bases. Trimming cost V 7 bases and J 3 bases; bases outside gene matches: 7. The CDR3 length is 16 residues. CDR3 bases: TGTGCCAGCACCCCGGGACTAGCGGTATACACCGGGGAGCTGTTTTTT. Translated, it gives CASTPGLAVYTGELFF.

The chain is built from TRBV20-1 and TRBJ2-1; D tentatively fits TRBD1 or TRBD2 (5 bases each). There are 11 residues in the CDR3. The germline CDR1 and CDR2 sequences are DFQATT and SNEGSKA (reference sequence). Trimming took 4 bases from V and 9 from J, leaving 10 bases between them. CDR3 protein: CSAIGAGEQFF. The CDR3 DNA follows: TGCAGTGCTATTGGGGCGGGTGAGCAGTTCTTC.

Regarding this clonotype: This could be a read error, since a much larger clone is one nucleotide away. The V gene is TRBV6-2 or TRBV6-3, the J gene TRBJ2-6; 7 nucleotides line up with TRBD1. The length of the CDR3 is 21 residues. CDR1 is MNHEY and CDR2 is SVGEGT in the germline V gene. The CDR3: CVSSYSKLVGTASSGANVLTF. In DNA form, the CDR3 reads TGTGTCAGCAGTTACTCGAAGCTTGTCGGGACAGCTTCCTCTGGGGCCAACGTCCTGACTTTC.

V gene TRBV10-1 combines with J gene TRBJ2-3, with 8 bases that match TRBD2. From germline, CDR1 is WNHNN and CDR2 SYGVQD (reference sequence). CDR3 length: 16 residues. V shed 3 bases and J 3 bases; nucleotides not matched to a gene: 8. The DNA for the CDR3 is TGCGCCAGCAGTGACCAACCGGGGGGGTTGACAGATACGCAGTATTTT. The encoded protein is CASSDQPGGLTDTQYF.

Ten or more counts support this clonotype. J is TRBJ1-6 and V is TRBV28; D is unresolved. The CDR3 sequence is 14 residues long. Germline V CDR1 and CDR2: MDHEN, SYDVKM. V lost 4 bases, J lost 10 bases, and 14 bases lay in between. The CDR3 region is CASSSFDGRSPLHF. The CDR3 DNA follows: TGTGCCAGCAGTTCCTTCGACGGGAGGTCACCCCTCCACTTT.

This clonotype was recorded many times. V gene TRBV6-5 combines with J gene TRBJ1-2; 7 positions agree with TRBD1. Germline V lookup: CDR1 MNHEY, CDR2 SVGAGI. CDR3 size: 14 residues. The V segment lost 5 bases and the J segment 2 bases; nucleotides outside the gene matches: 5. The CDR3 region has the DNA TGTGCCAGCAGTCACCCACAGGGGAACTATGGCTACACCTTC. Protein: CASSHPQGNYGYTF.

A few counts support this clonotype. The rearrangement links TRBV18 to TRBJ1-1, with D perhaps matching TRBD1 (6 bases). Between the trimmed V and J ends, which lost 2 bases and 0 bases, there was a span of 19 bases. The length of the CDR3 is 18 residues. Germline V gives CDR1 KGHSH, CDR2 LQKENI. The CDR3: CASSPFSAFGTLNTEAFF. For the CDR3, the DNA is TGTGCCAGCTCACCATTTTCGGCGTTCGGGACATTGAACACTGAAGCTTTCTTT. The whole variable domain, remainder taken from reference TRBV18 and TRBJ1-1, is NAGVMQNPRHLVRRRGQEARLRCSPMKGHSHVYWYRQLPEEGLKFMVYLQKENIIDESGMPKERFSAEFPKEGPSILRIQQVVRGDSAAYFCASSPFSAFGTLNTEAFFGQGTRLTVV.

A few counts support this clonotype. The V call is TRBV5-8, the J call TRBJ2-2; TRBD1 agrees at 7 bases. Germline CDR1 is SGHTS and CDR2 is YDEGEE. The CDR3 length is 16 residues. Trimming cost V 6 bases and J 2 bases; bases outside gene matches: 10. The CDR3 region is CASTNRGPINTGELFF. CDR3 in DNA: TGTGCCAGCACCAACAGGGGACCAATCAACACCGGGGAGCTGTTTTTT.